This T cell receptor (beta chain) was obtained from a study of T-cell memory formation after mild COVID-19. About the research overall: The TCR clusters were mostly specific to one donor. Overall study results and limits: Contracting clones from day 15 to 85 had balanced CD4/CD8; later expanders favoured CD4+. Clones from the second wave (peaking day 37) had unconfirmed SARS-CoV-2 specificity. Memory from before infection featured some responding clones, which suggests cross-reactive memory joined.

This clonotype turned up a few times. Its antigen is as yet unknown. TCRdb analysed the 5' RACE reads with MiXCR anew, one entry per CDR3 protein. The data show around 390,000 distinct CDR3 sequences, about a sixth seen once. The source is a man between 18 and 29 years old who had mild COVID-19 (a few samples of this study predate the infection). Cell type and time point are not known. Material for sequencing was PBMCs or a T cell subset sorted from them (not recorded which).

The CDR3 protein is CAISRTGTGGYNEQFF. The CDR3, as DNA: TGTGCCATCAGTAGGACCGGGACAGGGGGTTACAATGAGCAGTTCTTC. The chain uses TRBV10-3 and TRBJ2-1, with 11 nucleotides matching TRBD1. The CDR3 covers 16 residues. The germline V gene has CDR1 ENHRY and CDR2 SYGVKD. Trimming cost V 5 bases and J 4 bases; bases outside gene matches: 7.